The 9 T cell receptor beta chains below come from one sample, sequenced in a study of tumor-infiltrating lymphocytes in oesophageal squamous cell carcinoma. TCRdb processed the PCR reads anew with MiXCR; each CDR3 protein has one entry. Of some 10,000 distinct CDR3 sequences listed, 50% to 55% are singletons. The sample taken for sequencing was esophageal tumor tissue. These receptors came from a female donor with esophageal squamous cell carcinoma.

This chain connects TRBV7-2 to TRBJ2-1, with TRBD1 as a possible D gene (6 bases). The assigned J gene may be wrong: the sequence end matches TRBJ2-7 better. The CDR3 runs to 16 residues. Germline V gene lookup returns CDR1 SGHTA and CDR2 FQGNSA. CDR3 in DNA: TGTGCCAGCAGCTTAGCCTTCGGAACAGGGCCCTACGAGCAGTACTTC. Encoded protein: CASSLAFGTGPYEQYF.

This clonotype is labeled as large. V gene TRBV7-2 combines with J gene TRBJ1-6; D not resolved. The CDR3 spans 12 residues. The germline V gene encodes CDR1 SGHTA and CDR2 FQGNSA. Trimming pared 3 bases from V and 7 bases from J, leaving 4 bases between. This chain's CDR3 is CASSLGNSPLHF. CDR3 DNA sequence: TGTGCCAGCAGCTTGGGGAATTCACCCCTCCACTTT.

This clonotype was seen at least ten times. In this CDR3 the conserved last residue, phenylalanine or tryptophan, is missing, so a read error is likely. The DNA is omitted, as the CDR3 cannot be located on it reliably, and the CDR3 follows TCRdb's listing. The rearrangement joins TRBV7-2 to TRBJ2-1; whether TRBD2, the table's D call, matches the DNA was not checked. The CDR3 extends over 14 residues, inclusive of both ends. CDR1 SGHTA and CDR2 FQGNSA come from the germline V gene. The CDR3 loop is CASSLGNSPLHFGN.

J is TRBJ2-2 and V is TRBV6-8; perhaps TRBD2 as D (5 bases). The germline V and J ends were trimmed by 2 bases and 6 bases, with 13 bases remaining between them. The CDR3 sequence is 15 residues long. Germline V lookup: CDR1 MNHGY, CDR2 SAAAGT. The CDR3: CASSYGASGAGELFF. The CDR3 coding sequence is TGTGCCAGCAGTTACGGAGCCAGCGGCGCCGGGGAGCTGTTTTTT.

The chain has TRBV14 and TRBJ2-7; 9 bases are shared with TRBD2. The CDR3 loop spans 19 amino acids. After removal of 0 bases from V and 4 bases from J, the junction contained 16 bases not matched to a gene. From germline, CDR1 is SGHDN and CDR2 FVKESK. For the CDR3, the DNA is TGTGCCAGCAGCCAAGATAAGGGGACCGGGACTAGCCAGACGTACGAGCAGTACTTC. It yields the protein CASSQDKGTGTSQTYEQYF. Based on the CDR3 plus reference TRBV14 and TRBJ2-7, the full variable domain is EAGVTQFPSHSVIEKGQTVTLRCDPISGHDNLYWYRRVMGKEIKFLLHFVKESKQDESGMPNNRFLAERTGGTYSTLKVQPAELEDSGVYFCASSQDKGTGTSQTYEQYFGPGTRLTVT.

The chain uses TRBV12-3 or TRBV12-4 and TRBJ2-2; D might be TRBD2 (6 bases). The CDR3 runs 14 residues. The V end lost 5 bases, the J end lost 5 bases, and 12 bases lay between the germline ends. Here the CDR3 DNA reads TGTGCCAGCAGTGGGCGGGAATTTACCGGGGAGCTGTTTTTT. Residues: CASSGREFTGELFF.

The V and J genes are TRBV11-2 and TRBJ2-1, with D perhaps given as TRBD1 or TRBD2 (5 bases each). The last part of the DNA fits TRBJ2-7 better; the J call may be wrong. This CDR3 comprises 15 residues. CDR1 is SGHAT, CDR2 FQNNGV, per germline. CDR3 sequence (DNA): TGTGCCAGCAGCTTTACAGGACTCTCCTACAATGAGCAGTACTTC. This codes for CASSFTGLSYNEQYF.

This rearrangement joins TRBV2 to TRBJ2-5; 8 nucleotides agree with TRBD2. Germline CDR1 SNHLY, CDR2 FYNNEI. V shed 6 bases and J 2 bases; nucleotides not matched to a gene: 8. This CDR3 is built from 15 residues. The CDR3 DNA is TGTGCCAGCAGCCAACTAGCGGCAGGACAAGAGACCCAGTACTTC. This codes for CASSQLAAGQETQYF.

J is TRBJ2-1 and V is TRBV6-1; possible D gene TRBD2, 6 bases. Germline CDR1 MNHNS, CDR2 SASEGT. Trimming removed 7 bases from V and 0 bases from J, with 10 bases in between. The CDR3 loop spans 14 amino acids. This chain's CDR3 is CASIPTSSYNEQFF. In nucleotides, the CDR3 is TGTGCCAGCATCCCGACTAGCTCCTACAATGAGCAGTTCTTC.